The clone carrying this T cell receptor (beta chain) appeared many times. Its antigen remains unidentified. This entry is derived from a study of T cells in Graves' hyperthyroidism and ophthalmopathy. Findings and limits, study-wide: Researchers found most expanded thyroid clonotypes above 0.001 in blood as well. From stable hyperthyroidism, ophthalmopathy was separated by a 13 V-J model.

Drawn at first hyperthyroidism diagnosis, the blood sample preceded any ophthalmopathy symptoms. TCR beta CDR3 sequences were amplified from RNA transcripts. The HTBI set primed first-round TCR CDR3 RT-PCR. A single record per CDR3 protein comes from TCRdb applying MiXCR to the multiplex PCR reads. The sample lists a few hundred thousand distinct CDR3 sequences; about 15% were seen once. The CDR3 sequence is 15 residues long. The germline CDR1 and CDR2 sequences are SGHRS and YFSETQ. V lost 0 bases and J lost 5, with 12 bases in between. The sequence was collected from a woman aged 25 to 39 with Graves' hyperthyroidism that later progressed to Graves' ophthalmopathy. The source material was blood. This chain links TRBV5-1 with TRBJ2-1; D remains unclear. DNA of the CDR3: TGCGCCAGCAGCTTGGCGGCCACAGCCAACAATGAGCAGTTCTTC. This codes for CASSLAATANNEQFF.